This T cell receptor (beta chain) was profiled in a study of T cells in Graves' hyperthyroidism and ophthalmopathy (dated by TCRdb to about 2019). In the study overall: Peripheral blood was sampled at the time of initial diagnosis, prior to any treatment. Prospective prediction of ophthalmopathy was tested in an independent validation cohort consisting of fewer than 20 hyperthyroidism patients and 15 or so patients who later progressed to ophthalmopathy. The study also compared thyroid tissue and blood T-cell repertoires from more than five Graves' hyperthyroidism patients. A discovery cohort of approximately 97 patients, about 44 with Graves' ophthalmopathy and 55 to 60 with stable Graves' hyperthyroidism, was used to find distinguishing TCR V-J signatures. According to the paper, TCR Vbeta CDR3 sequencing was carried out on some 130 peripheral blood samples, which came from approximately 43 ophthalmopathy, under 80 hyperthyroidism and some 17 progressor patients. The 80 to 100 discovery patients were randomly divided into training and test sets at a 7:3 ratio. Following sampling, methimazole starting at 30 mg daily was given to hyperthyroidism patients, and high-dose intravenous methylprednisolone was given to ophthalmopathy patients. The paper as a whole reports these results and caveats: A model built on a 13 V-J signature distinguished ophthalmopathy from stable hyperthyroidism, reaching 85% to 90% sensitivity and approximately 81% specificity in cross-validation and 80%/75% in testing. Most expanded thyroid clonotypes (frequency above 0.001) were also detected in blood, a finding suggesting that blood repertoires may reflect thyroid immune responses. In validation, the model predicted progression to ophthalmopathy with around 71% sensitivity and approximately 72% specificity, a median of around six months before onset. No statistical method was used to fix the sample size in advance, and group allocation was not hidden from the investigators.

V drops 4 bases and J drops 10 bases, leaving 12 bases in between. CDR1 SEHNR and CDR2 FQNEAQ were looked up in the germline V gene (reference sequence). Measured from the cysteine to the phenylalanine, the CDR3 is 12 residues long. The retained sequence is limited to the CDR3, 36 bases, with the frame set at the first base. The TCR beta CDR3 regions were amplified from RNA transcripts. The TCR CDR3 was subjected to a first round of RT-PCR using the HTBI primer set and the Qiagen OneStep RT-PCR kit. The libraries were constructed in a second round of multiplex PCR and then size-selected and purified. The libraries were sequenced on an Illumina HiSeq2000 using paired-end 100 bp reads. Under the source paper's analysis protocol: SOAPnuke was used to process the raw data, throwing out any read that contained adapters or uncalled bases, had a mean Phred below 15, or lacked an exact constant-primer or identifier match. High-quality paired reads were merged with COPE v1.2.5, and unique nucleotide sequences were defined as clonotypes. MiTCR v1.1 was used to align the clonotypes against IMGT TRBV, TRBD and TRBJ reference segments. The analysis included only V-J combinations with a frequency above 0.0001, which together covered more than 99% of the repertoires. The TCS score was defined as the ratio of F50 (clonal expansion) to E x V (chaos), calculated using BLOSUM62-based TCRdist between CDR3 peptides within each V-J. Welch's t-statistics and random forest reduced around 520 V-J features to 13, which were used in a naive Bayes classifier (R e1071). The raw public reads went through TCRdb reprocessing: fastp at Q25, MiXCR clone calling, in-frame beta chains kept. Merged by CDR3 protein, the rows form single entries marked with the most common genes and DNA. None of the V and J calls come from the authors' own analysis; TCRdb made them. In all, the sample holds approximately 600,000 distinct CDR3 sequences, and roughly 20% of those were seen once. The ten largest account for about 35% of the sample.

The table lists this clonotype with a few counts. No antigen is known for it. No qualities accompany the bases; no much larger clone lies one base away. In the ophthalmopathy patients, disease was moderately to severely active, with a Clinical Activity Score of 3 or more, a NOSPECS grade of 4 or more, and a duration of less than 3 months. Exclusion was applied to patients with uncontrolled infections, other autoimmune diseases, pregnancy or lactation. Diagnoses were established on the basis of clinical symptoms, serum thyroxine and TRAb, thyroid ultrasound, and orbital computed tomography. PBMCs were separated from 10 ml of fresh peripheral blood using Ficoll-Paque density gradient centrifugation. Total RNA was extracted with Trizol reagent, and quality was checked on an Agilent 2100 Bioanalyzer.

The chain links TRBV7-9 with TRBJ2-3; TRBD2 is a weak D gene call, 6 bases matching. The source of this sequence is a man aged 30-40 years with Graves' ophthalmopathy. The sequenced sample was blood. The CDR3 in this case is CASSSGGLPQYF. The base sequence is TGTGCCAGCAGCTCCGGGGGACTCCCGCAGTATTTT.